Below, 32 T cell receptor beta chains from the same sample are listed, as sequenced in a study of blood T cells in healthy people across ages. A J-beta primer mix and a sample-barcoded 5' primer were used in a second PCR of roughly 6 to 11 cycles. One entry per CDR3 protein results from TCRdb running MiXCR on the 5' RACE reads. Of approximately 680,000 distinct CDR3 sequences detected, approximately 29% appear once; the ten largest clones hold roughly 15%. The specimen sequenced was blood. The receptors come from a woman aged 80 or older in good health.

J is TRBJ2-3 and V is TRBV12-3 or TRBV12-4; D is ambiguous. The CDR3 spans 15 residues. Trimming removed 5 bases from V and 0 bases from J, with 12 bases in between. This CDR3 reads CASSAVRASTDTQYF. The DNA of the CDR3 is TGTGCCAGCAGTGCGGTTAGGGCTAGCACAGATACGCAGTATTTT.

This clonotype was counted many times. The chain uses TRBV29-1 and TRBJ2-5; D gene ambiguous. The CDR3 runs 12 residues. CDR1 and CDR2 from the germline V gene are SQVTM and ANQGSEA. Trimming cost V 1 base and J 5 bases, with 8 bases left between them. The CDR3 protein is CSVEANTETQYF. DNA for the CDR3: TGCAGCGTTGAAGCCAACACCGAGACCCAGTACTTC.

This clonotype was found a few times. The chain is built from TRBV7-6 and TRBJ2-5; TRBD2 agrees at 10 bases. CDR1 and CDR2 (germline): SGHVS, FNYEAQ. After removal of 3 bases from V and 11 bases from J, the junction contained 15 bases not matched to a gene. The CDR3 has 16 residues. The CDR3 spells CASSFQAGGPGNEQYF. In nucleotides, the CDR3 is TGTGCCAGCAGCTTCCAAGCGGGGGGGCCGGGGAATGAGCAGTACTTC.

This clonotype was seen at least ten times. This rearrangement joins TRBV4-3 to TRBJ1-1; D might be TRBD1 (6 bases). From germline, CDR1 is LGHNA and CDR2 YSLEER. Trimming stripped 0 bases from V and 5 bases from J, with 10 bases between. The CDR3 runs to 14 residues. This CDR3 reads CASSQEGGETEAFF. The CDR3 DNA sequence: TGCGCCAGCAGCCAAGAAGGGGGGGAGACTGAAGCTTTCTTT.

This clonotype was counted once. The chain carries TRBV7-2 and TRBJ1-2; unclear D gene. Germline V gene sequence: CDR1 SGHTA, CDR2 FQGNSA. The ends were cut back, 6 bases at V and 4 bases at J, with 12 bases in the middle. The CDR3 length is 13 residues. In nucleotides, the CDR3 is TGTGCCAGCAGTTCGACCGTTATCTATGGCTACACCTTC. Protein: CASSSTVIYGYTF. The full variable domain, with the rest looked up from reference TRBV7-2 and TRBJ1-2, is GAGVSQSPSNKVTEKGKDVELRCDPISGHTALYWYRQSLGQGLEFLIYFQGNSAPDKSGLPSDRFSAERTGGSVSTLTIQRTQQEDSAVYLCASSSTVIYGYTFGSGTRLTVV.

In its sample, this clonotype was seen a few times. The chain is built from TRBV6-2 or TRBV6-3 and TRBJ1-6; D not certain. V gave up 6 bases and J gave up 0 bases, with 6 bases separating them. The CDR3 loop spans 14 amino acids. Germline V gene lookup returns CDR1 MNHEY and CDR2 SVGEGT. CDR3 coding DNA: TGTGCCAGCAGACAAAGCTCCTATAATTCACCCCTCCACTTT. Encoded protein: CASRQSSYNSPLHF.

Turning to this clonotype: A much larger clone is a single base away; this may be a read error. This chain uses TRBV5-1 with TRBJ2-3; the match to TRBD1 covers 7 bases. Germline V gives CDR1 SGHRS, CDR2 YFSETQ. The CDR3 totals 14 residues. Trimming removed 3 bases from V and 5 bases from J; junction bases left unmatched: 6. CDR3 bases: TGCGCCAGCAGCTGGGATTCAGGGGGAGATACGCAGTATTTT. Its translation: CASSWDSGGDTQYF.

This clonotype was counted at least ten times. The chain combines TRBV20-1 with TRBJ1-2; 7 bases fit TRBD1. J gave up 0 bases and V 2 bases, and 6 bases lay outside the gene matches. The CDR3 runs to 15 residues. Per the germline V gene, CDR1 is DFQATT and CDR2 is SNEGSKA (reference sequence). The CDR3 nucleotides read TGCAGTGCTAGACTGGCGGGACAGACTAACTATGGCTACACCTTC. The encoded protein is CSARLAGQTNYGYTF.

Concerning this clonotype: A much larger clonotype is one base distant, so this may be a read error. This sequence joins TRBV20-1 and TRBJ2-7; TRBD1 matches 8 bases. Germline V gene sequence: CDR1 DFQATT, CDR2 SNEGSKA (reference sequence). The J segment lost 10 bases and the V segment lost 6 bases, leaving 14 bases of the junction unmatched. The CDR3 runs 13 residues. The CDR3: CSAIRQGLEIQYF. As DNA, the CDR3 is TGCAGTGCCATAAGACAGGGGTTGGAGATCCAGTACTTC.

This chain connects TRBV30 to TRBJ1-2; TRBD1 is a possible D gene (5 bases). The CDR3 has 17 amino acids. Germline CDR1 reads GTSNPN; CDR2 reads SVGIG (reference sequence). The V end lost 0 bases, the J end lost 7 bases, and 24 bases lay between the germline ends. The CDR3 coding sequence is TGTGCCTGGAGTGTTTCCGGGGGTCGGTACGGCTTAGGTGGCTACACCTTC. Protein product: CAWSVSGGRYGLGGYTF.

The chain joins TRBV19 to TRBJ1-6; possible D gene TRBD1, 6 bases. CDR1 is LNHDA and CDR2 is SQIVND in the germline V gene (reference sequence). V lost 8 bases to trimming and J lost 7 bases, with 15 bases between them. The CDR3 runs to 14 residues. CDR3 sequence: CASGGGFLNSPLHF. The CDR3, as DNA: TGTGCCAGTGGAGGGGGGTTTTTGAATTCACCCCTCCACTTT.

Note on this clonotype: A read error is possible here, since a much larger clone lies one base away. The chain recombines TRBV12-3 or TRBV12-4 with TRBJ2-5; D unclear. The CDR3 loop spans 14 amino acids. V lost 4 bases, J lost 1 base, and 10 bases lay in between. The CDR3 region is CASSCFRVQETQYF. CDR3 sequence (DNA): TGTGCCAGCAGTTGTTTCCGGGTCCAAGAGACCCAGTACTTC.

On this clonotype: This may stem from a read error, because a much larger clone lies one nucleotide away. CDR3 DNA sequence: TGTGCCAGCGGTGAAATTTTGGGCGGAAACTATGGCTACACCTTC. This sequence encodes CASGEILGGNYGYTF. This sequence joins TRBV6-1 and TRBJ1-2; D unclear. The CDR3 contains 15 residues. From germline, CDR1 is MNHNS and CDR2 SASEGT.

Here the CDR3 DNA reads TGCGCCAGCAGCTTGGACAACTCTAATCAGCCCCAGCATTTT. Residues: CASSLDNSNQPQHF. This sequence joins TRBV5-1 and TRBJ1-5; unclear D gene. The ends were cut back, 0 bases at V and 4 bases at J, with 8 bases in the middle. Germline-derived CDR1 and CDR2 are SGHRS and YFSETQ. The CDR3 extends over 14 amino acids.

The rearrangement links TRBV15 to TRBJ1-1; D gene uncertain. The CDR3 has 14 residues. Trimming removed 5 bases from V and 0 bases from J, with 10 bases in between. Looked up from germline, CDR1 is LNHNV and CDR2 is YYDKDF (reference sequence). For the CDR3, the DNA is TGTGCCACCAGCCATCAGGCTATGAACACTGAAGCTTTCTTT. Amino acids: CATSHQAMNTEAFF.

The sample holds many counts of this clonotype. The V call is TRBV28, the J call TRBJ1-2; 8 nucleotides line up with TRBD1. Germline assignment: CDR1 MDHEN and CDR2 SYDVKM. Trimming cost V 5 bases and J 8 bases; bases outside gene matches: 13. The CDR3 is 15 residues long. CDR3 in DNA: TGTGCCAGCAGTCCATACCCCGCAGGGGGCGGAGGCTACACCTTC. This sequence encodes CASSPYPAGGGGYTF.

Notes on this clonotype: This clone may be a read error of a much larger clone one base away. The chain couples TRBV20-1 to TRBJ2-1, with 9 bases matching TRBD2. V dropped 3 bases and J dropped 13; count of bases not matched to a gene: 16. In germline, CDR1 is DFQATT, CDR2 SNEGSKA (reference sequence). There are 15 residues in the CDR3. CDR3: CSASFGAGGHETQFF. The CDR3 DNA is TGCAGTGCTAGTTTCGGCGCGGGGGGGCACGAGACCCAGTTCTTC.

This clonotype occurred many times. This chain links TRBV6-5 with TRBJ2-7, with TRBD2 matching 7 bases. Germline V gene sequence: CDR1 MNHEY, CDR2 SVGAGI. Trimming cost V 0 bases and J 2 bases; bases outside gene matches: 4. The CDR3 extends over 15 amino acids. CDR3 in amino acids: CASSYSLAGAYEQYF. The DNA of the CDR3 is TGTGCCAGCAGTTACTCTTTGGCGGGGGCCTACGAGCAGTACTTC.

This clonotype has at least ten counts. V and J are TRBV3-1 and TRBJ2-1; 8 bases line up with TRBD1. V gave up 4 bases and J gave up 7 bases; unmatched junction bases: 3. Germline loops: CDR1 LGHDT, CDR2 YNNKEL (reference sequence). The CDR3 loop spans 13 amino acids. The CDR3 spells CASSLRQGNEQFF. The CDR3 DNA sequence: TGTGCCAGCAGCCTCCGACAGGGGAATGAGCAGTTCTTC.

This clonotype was counted ten times or more. The V and J genes are TRBV7-9 and TRBJ2-5; 9 bases are shared with TRBD2. CDR3 length: 15 amino acids. CDR1 is SEHNR and CDR2 is FQNEAQ in the germline V gene (reference sequence). Trimming removed 1 base from V and 5 bases from J; junction bases left unmatched: 5. CDR3 loop: CASSLDASGVETQYF. DNA of the CDR3: TGTGCCAGCAGCTTAGACGCTAGCGGGGTGGAGACCCAGTACTTC. The variable domain in full, with the rest retrieved from reference TRBV7-9 and TRBJ2-5, is DTGVSQNPRHKITKRGQNVTFRCDPISEHNRLYWYRQTLGQGPEFLTYFQNEAQLEKSRLLSDRFSAERPKGSFSTLEIQRTEQGDSAMYLCASSLDASGVETQYFGPGTRLLVL.

V usage is TRBV5-4 and J usage is TRBJ1-1; the match to TRBD1 covers 7 bases. The germline V gene encodes CDR1 SGHNT and CDR2 YYREEE (reference sequence). CDR3 size: 14 residues. With 5 bases clipped from V and 1 base from J, the junction kept 5 bases outside the gene matches. The chain's CDR3 is CASSPTGANTEAFF. DNA of the CDR3: TGTGCCAGCAGTCCAACAGGGGCGAACACTGAAGCTTTCTTT.

The CDR3, as DNA: TGTGCCAGTAGTATTTCGGCGGAAGATCGGCCCCAGCATTTT. It translates to CASSISAEDRPQHF. The gene calls are TRBV19 and TRBJ1-5, with D unclear. Germline values: CDR1 LNHDA, CDR2 SQIVND (reference sequence). This CDR3 contains 14 residues. Trimming cost V 3 bases and J 9 bases, with 15 bases left between them.

This clonotype was seen at least ten times. The rearrangement links TRBV19 to TRBJ2-1; TRBD1 is a possible D gene (6 bases). The CDR3 length is 12 residues. Germline lookup yields CDR1 LNHDA and CDR2 SQIVND (reference sequence). V lost 5 bases to trimming and J lost 12 bases, with 14 bases between them. The CDR3 region has the DNA TGTGCCAGTAGTGAAGGGGGTTTTACGCAGTTCTTC. This gives the protein CASSEGGFTQFF.

This clonotype was counted at least ten times. V usage is TRBV28 and J usage is TRBJ2-1, with D maybe TRBD2 (8 bases). Looked up from germline, CDR1 is MDHEN and CDR2 is SYDVKM. The V and J ends lost 10 bases and 6 bases respectively, with 19 bases between them. This CDR3 has 14 amino acids. Here the CDR3 reads CAITRGGQSNEQFF. The CDR3 nucleotides read TGTGCCATCACCCGGGGGGGACAGTCCAATGAGCAGTTCTTC.

This clonotype was found many times. The chain combines TRBV29-1 with TRBJ2-7, with no clear D. Germline V gene data show CDR1 as SQVTM and CDR2 as ANQGSEA. The CDR3 runs to 12 residues. Trimming shortened V by 5 bases and J by 2 bases, and 10 bases separated the two germline ends. In nucleotides, the CDR3 is TGCAGCGTTATTCACAGAGCCTACGAGCAGTACTTC. Residues: CSVIHRAYEQYF.

This clonotype was observed once. The chain links TRBV18 to TRBJ2-4; TRBD2 might be the D (6 bases). The CDR3 runs 15 residues. Between the trimmed V and J ends, which lost 9 bases and 8 bases, there was a span of 23 bases. Germline V gene data show CDR1 as KGHSH and CDR2 as LQKENI. CDR3 residues: CASSGTRGFKDIQYF. The CDR3 coding sequence is TGTGCCAGTTCAGGAACTCGGGGGTTTAAGGACATTCAGTACTTC.

The V gene is TRBV10-3, the J gene TRBJ2-2; 7 positions match TRBD2. Trimming cost V 6 bases and J 1 base; bases outside gene matches: 2. CDR1 ENHRY and CDR2 SYGVKD come from the germline V gene. The CDR3 loop spans 14 amino acids. Here the CDR3 DNA reads TGTGCCATCAGCCAGCGGGGGAACACCGGGGAGCTGTTTTTT. Amino acids: CAISQRGNTGELFF.

A note on this clonotype: With a much larger clone just one base away, this may be a read error. This rearrangement joins TRBV29-1 to TRBJ1-2; D is perhaps TRBD1 (5 bases). The CDR3 covers 12 residues. Germline assignment: CDR1 SQVTM and CDR2 ANQGSEA. The CDR3 loop is CSVRQGENGHTF. In DNA, the CDR3 is TGCAGCGTGAGACAAGGGGAAAATGGCCACACCTTC.

This clonotype was counted at least ten times. The chain joins TRBV15 to TRBJ1-2, with D unresolved. Germline V gene data show CDR1 as LNHNV and CDR2 as YYDKDF (reference sequence). This CDR3 has 13 residues. V was clipped by 1 base and J by 7 bases, with 10 bases between them. CDR3 DNA sequence: TGTGCCACCAGCAGAGGGGGAACCTTTGGCTACACCTTC. It translates to CATSRGGTFGYTF.

Points on this clonotype: Just one base apart from a much larger clone, this may be a read error. The chain employs TRBV4-3 and TRBJ2-5, with TRBD2 as a possible D gene (5 bases). CDR3 length equals 15 residues. CDR1 and CDR2 (germline): LGHNA, YSLEER. The CDR3 here is CAGSQDLRGQETQYF. For the CDR3, the DNA is TGCGCCGGCAGCCAGGATCTTCGGGGCCAAGAGACCCAGTACTTC.

This clonotype was observed at least ten times. The V and J genes are TRBV29-1 and TRBJ2-5; possible D gene TRBD1, 6 bases. From germline, CDR1 is SQVTM and CDR2 ANQGSEA. Trimming pared 7 bases from V and 1 base from J, leaving 13 bases between. This CDR3 has 13 residues. As DNA, the CDR3 is TGCAGCGCCCAGGGGCCCAGCCAAGAGACCCAGTACTTC. Translation gives CSAQGPSQETQYF. Complete variable domain (other parts from reference TRBV29-1 and TRBJ2-5): SAVISQKPSRDICQRGTSLTIQCQVDSQVTMMFWYRQQPGQSLTLIATANQGSEATYESGFVIDKFPISRPNLTFSTLTVSNMSPEDSSIYLCSAQGPSQETQYFGPGTRLLVL.

The rearrangement joins TRBV7-8 to TRBJ2-1; no clear D gene. Germline lookup yields CDR1 SGHVS and CDR2 FQNEAQ. The ends were cut back, 5 bases at V and 9 bases at J, with 11 bases in the middle. The CDR3 covers 12 residues. DNA of the CDR3: TGTGCCAGCAGCAACGCACGTGGTGAGCAGTTCTTC. It translates to CASSNARGEQFF.